This TCR beta chain was recorded in a study of CD8 T cells in ankylosing spondylitis. This clonotype was counted between two and nine times. What it binds is not known. Study conclusions and caveats: Several highly homologous variants made up a TCR beta motif, and this motif appeared characteristic of ankylosing spondylitis blood. Disease-linked clones had a CD8+ phenotype and relatively low frequency in peripheral blood.

V gave up 1 base and J gave up 5 bases, with 14 bases separating them. CDR3 length: 15 residues. Germline lookup yields CDR1 SEHNR and CDR2 FQNEAQ (reference sequence). Quantitative 5'-RACE with molecular barcodes generated TCR beta libraries. Each CDR3 protein is one row after TCRdb ran MiXCR on the 5' RACE reads. The data contain roughly 700,000 distinct CDR3 sequences, 15% to 20% of them singletons. The receptor comes from a male donor with ankylosing spondylitis. This chain connects TRBV7-9 to TRBJ2-5; D gene uncertain. The sequenced material came from blood, either unsorted or a sorted T cell fraction (not recorded which). The CDR3 is CASSLDATTAETQYF. In DNA form, the CDR3 reads TGTGCCAGCAGCTTAGACGCAACAACCGCGGAGACCCAGTACTTC.